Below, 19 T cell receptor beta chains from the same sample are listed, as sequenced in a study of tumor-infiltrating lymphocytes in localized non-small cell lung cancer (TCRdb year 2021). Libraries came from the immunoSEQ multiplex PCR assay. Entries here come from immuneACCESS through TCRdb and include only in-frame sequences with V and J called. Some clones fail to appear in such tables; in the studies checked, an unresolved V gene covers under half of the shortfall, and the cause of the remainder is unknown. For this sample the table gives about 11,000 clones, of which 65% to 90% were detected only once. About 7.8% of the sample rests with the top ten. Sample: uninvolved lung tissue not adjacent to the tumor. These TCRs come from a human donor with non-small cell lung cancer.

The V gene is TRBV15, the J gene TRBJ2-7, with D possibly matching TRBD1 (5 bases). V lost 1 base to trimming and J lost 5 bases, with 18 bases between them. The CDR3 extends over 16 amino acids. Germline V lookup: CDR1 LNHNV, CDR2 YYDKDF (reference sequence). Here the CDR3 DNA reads TGTGCCACCAGCAGAGGGGTGGGGCAACAGCGCAACGAGCAGTACTTC. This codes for CATSRGVGQQRNEQYF.

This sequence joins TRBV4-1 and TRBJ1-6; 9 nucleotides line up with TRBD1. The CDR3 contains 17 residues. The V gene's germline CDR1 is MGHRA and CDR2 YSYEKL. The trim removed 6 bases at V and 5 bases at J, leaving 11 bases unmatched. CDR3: CASRVTGGPGDNSPLHF. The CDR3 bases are TGCGCCAGCAGGGTTACAGGGGGCCCGGGGGATAATTCACCCCTCCACTTT.

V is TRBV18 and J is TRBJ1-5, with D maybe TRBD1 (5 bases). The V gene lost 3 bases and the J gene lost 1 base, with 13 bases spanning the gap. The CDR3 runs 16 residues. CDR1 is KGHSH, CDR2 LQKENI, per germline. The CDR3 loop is CASSPSSSGSNQPQHF. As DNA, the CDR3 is TGTGCCAGCTCACCCTCGTCTTCAGGGAGCAATCAGCCCCAGCATTTT.

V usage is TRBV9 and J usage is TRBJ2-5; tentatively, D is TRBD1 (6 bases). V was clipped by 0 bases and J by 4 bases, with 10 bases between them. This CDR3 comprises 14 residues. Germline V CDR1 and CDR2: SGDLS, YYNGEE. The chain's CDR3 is CASSVGVRGETQYF. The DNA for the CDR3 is TGTGCCAGCAGCGTAGGGGTCAGGGGAGAGACCCAGTACTTC.

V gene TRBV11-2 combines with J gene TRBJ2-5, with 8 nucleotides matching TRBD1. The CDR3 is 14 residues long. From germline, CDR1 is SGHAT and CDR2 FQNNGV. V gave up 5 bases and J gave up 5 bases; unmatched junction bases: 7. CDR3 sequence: CASSPWDRRETQYF. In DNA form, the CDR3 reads TGTGCCAGCAGCCCCTGGGACAGGCGGGAGACCCAGTACTTC.

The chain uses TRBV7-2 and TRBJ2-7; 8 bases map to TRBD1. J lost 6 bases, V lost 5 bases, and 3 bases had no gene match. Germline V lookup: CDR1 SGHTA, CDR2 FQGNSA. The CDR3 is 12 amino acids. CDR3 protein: CASSPTGVEQYF. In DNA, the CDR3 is TGTGCCAGCAGCCCGACAGGGGTCGAGCAGTACTTC.

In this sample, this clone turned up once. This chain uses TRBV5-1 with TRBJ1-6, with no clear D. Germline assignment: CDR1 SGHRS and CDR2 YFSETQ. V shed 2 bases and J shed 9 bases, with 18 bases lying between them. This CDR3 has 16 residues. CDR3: CASSFSGDGLGSPLHF. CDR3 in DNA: TGCGCCAGCAGCTTTTCTGGGGATGGTTTGGGTTCACCCCTCCACTTT.

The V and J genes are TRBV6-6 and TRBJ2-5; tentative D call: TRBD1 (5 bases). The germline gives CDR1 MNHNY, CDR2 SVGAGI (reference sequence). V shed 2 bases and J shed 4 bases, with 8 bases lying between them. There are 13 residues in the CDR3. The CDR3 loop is CASSYRRGETQYF. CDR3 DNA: TGTGCCAGCAGTTACCGAAGGGGAGAGACCCAGTACTTC.

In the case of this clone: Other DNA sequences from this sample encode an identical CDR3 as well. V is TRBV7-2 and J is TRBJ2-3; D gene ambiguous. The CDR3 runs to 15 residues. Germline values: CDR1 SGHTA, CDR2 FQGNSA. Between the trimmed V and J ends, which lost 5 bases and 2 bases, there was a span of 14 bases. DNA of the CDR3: TGTGCCAGCAGCCCTCAGACTCGGGCCACAGATACGCAGTATTTT. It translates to CASSPQTRATDTQYF. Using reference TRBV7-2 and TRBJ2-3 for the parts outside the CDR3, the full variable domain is GAGVSQSPSNKVTEKGKDVELRCDPISGHTALYWYRQSLGQGLEFLIYFQGNSAPDKSGLPSDRFSAERTGGSVSTLTIQRTQQEDSAVYLCASSPQTRATDTQYFGPGTRLTVL.

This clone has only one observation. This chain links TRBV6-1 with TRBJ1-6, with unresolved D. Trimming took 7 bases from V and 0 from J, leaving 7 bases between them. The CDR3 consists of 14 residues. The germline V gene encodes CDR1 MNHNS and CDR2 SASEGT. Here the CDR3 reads CASTGRSYNSPLHF. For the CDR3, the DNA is TGTGCCAGCACGGGCCGCTCCTATAATTCACCCCTCCACTTT.

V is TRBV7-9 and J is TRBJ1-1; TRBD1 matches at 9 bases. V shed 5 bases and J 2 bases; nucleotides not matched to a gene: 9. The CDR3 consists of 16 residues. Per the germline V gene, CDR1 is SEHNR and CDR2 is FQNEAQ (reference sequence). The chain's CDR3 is CASSIPGTGSNTEAFF. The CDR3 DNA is TGTGCCAGCAGCATCCCCGGGACAGGGTCTAACACTGAAGCTTTCTTT.

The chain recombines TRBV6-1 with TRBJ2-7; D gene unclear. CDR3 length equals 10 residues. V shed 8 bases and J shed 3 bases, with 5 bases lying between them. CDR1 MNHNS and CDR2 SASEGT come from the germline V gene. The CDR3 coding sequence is TGTGCCAGCGCGGTCTACGAGCAGTACTTC. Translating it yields CASAVYEQYF.

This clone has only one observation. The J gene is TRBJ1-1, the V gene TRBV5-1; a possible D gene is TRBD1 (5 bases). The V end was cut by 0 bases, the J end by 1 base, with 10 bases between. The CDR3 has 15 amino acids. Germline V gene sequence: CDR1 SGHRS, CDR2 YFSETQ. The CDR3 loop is CASSLEGPKNTEAFF. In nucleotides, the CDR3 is TGCGCCAGCAGCTTGGAGGGACCGAAGAACACTGAAGCTTTCTTT.

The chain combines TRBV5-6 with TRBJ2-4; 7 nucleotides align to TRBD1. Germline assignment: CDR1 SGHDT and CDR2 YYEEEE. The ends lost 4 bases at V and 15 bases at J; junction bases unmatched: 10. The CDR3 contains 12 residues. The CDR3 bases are TGTGCCAGCAGCCCCGGGGACAGACCGGGGTACTTC. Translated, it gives CASSPGDRPGYF.

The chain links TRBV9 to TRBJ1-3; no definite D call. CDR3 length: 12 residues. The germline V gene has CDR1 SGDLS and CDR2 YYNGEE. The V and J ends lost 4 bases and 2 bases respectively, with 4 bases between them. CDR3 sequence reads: CASSPPGNTIYF. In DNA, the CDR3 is TGTGCCAGCAGCCCCCCTGGAAACACCATATATTTT.

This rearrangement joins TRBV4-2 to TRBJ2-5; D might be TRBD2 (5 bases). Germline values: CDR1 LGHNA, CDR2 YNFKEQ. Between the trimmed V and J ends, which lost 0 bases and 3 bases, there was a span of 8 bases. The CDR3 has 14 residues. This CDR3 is CASSQDDGEETQYF. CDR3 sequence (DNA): TGTGCCAGCAGCCAAGATGACGGGGAAGAGACCCAGTACTTC.

CDR3 nucleotide sequence: TGTGCCAGCAGCCCAAGACAGGGAAGAACGCAGTATTTT. Residues: CASSPRQGRTQYF. The rearrangement joins TRBV7-9 to TRBJ2-3; 7 bases align to TRBD1. Germline assignment: CDR1 SEHNR and CDR2 FQNEAQ (reference sequence). This CDR3 comprises 13 residues. With V trimmed by 5 bases and J by 9 bases, 8 bases remained unmatched.

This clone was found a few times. Written as DNA, the CDR3 is TGTGCCAGCAGTTTATACAAGAACACTGAAGCTTTCTTT. This sequence encodes CASSLYKNTEAFF. The chain links TRBV6-5 to TRBJ1-1; D not resolved. Germline CDR1 is MNHEY and CDR2 is SVGAGI. Trimming removed 4 bases from V and 1 base from J, with 7 bases in between. This CDR3 spans 13 amino acids.

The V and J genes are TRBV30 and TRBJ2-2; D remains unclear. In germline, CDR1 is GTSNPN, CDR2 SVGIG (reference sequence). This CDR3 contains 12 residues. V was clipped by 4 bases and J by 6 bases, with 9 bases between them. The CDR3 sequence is CAWTELAGELFF. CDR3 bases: TGTGCCTGGACTGAATTGGCCGGGGAGCTGTTTTTT.